These 27 T cell receptor beta chains originate from one sample sequenced in a study of T-cell memory formation after mild COVID-19. TCRdb analysed the 5' RACE reads with MiXCR anew, one entry per CDR3 protein. The table records 300,000 to 350,000 distinct CDR3 sequences, around 19% of them present only once. Source material: PBMCs or a T cell subset sorted from them (not recorded which). These receptors were taken from a man aged 18-30 years who had mild COVID-19 (a few samples of this study predate the infection). Cell type and time point are not known.

There are a few counts of this clonotype. The CDR3 DNA is TGCGCCAGCAGCTTGGAACAGGGGGCGAGAACTAATGAAAAACTGTTTTTT. This gives the protein CASSLEQGARTNEKLFF. The chain couples TRBV5-1 to TRBJ1-4; 9 nucleotides line up with TRBD1. Trimming at V came to 0 bases and at J to 1 base, leaving 4 bases not matched to a gene. The CDR3 length is 17 residues. Germline V gives CDR1 SGHRS, CDR2 YFSETQ.

This clonotype came up a few times. The rearrangement joins TRBV5-1 to TRBJ2-5, with a weak D call TRBD2 (6 bases). The germline CDR1 and CDR2 sequences are SGHRS and YFSETQ. The CDR3 has 15 amino acids. Between the trimmed V and J ends, which lost 0 bases and 5 bases, there was a span of 14 bases. As DNA, the CDR3 is TGCGCCAGCAGCTTGGCCGTCGGGGGTCAGGAGACCCAGTACTTC. It translates to CASSLAVGGQETQYF. Full variable domain (remainder filled in from reference TRBV5-1 and TRBJ2-5): KAGVTQTPRYLIKTRGQQVTLSCSPISGHRSVSWYQQTPGQGLQFLFEYFSETQRNKGNFPGRFSGRQFSNSRSEMNVSTLELGDSALYLCASSLAVGGQETQYFGPGTRLLVL.

This clonotype was counted only a few times. V is TRBV5-1 and J is TRBJ1-3; no clear D gene. Deletions cut 4 bases from V and 2 bases from J, with 10 bases between. The CDR3 sequence is 14 residues long. The germline V gene encodes CDR1 SGHRS and CDR2 YFSETQ. The CDR3 here is CASSPGETGNTIYF. The CDR3 DNA follows: TGCGCCAGCAGCCCGGGTGAAACTGGAAACACCATATATTTT.

This clonotype was counted a few times. The genes are TRBV6-1 and TRBJ2-2; D is ambiguous. Per germline, CDR1 MNHNS and CDR2 SASEGT. CDR3 size: 12 residues. With 8 bases removed from V and 0 bases from J, the gap between germline ends came to 4 bases. CDR3 sequence: CASGANTGELFF. DNA of the CDR3: TGTGCCAGCGGTGCGAACACCGGGGAGCTGTTTTTT.

The J gene is TRBJ2-5, the V gene TRBV11-3; D remains unclear. Germline V gene data show CDR1 as SGHNT and CDR2 as YENEEA. The ends were cut back, 5 bases at V and 2 bases at J, with 12 bases in the middle. The CDR3 is made up of 14 amino acids. CDR3: CASSQVGRQETQYF. DNA of the CDR3: TGTGCCAGCAGCCAGGTGGGCAGACAAGAGACCCAGTACTTC.

This clonotype showed up just a few times. The CDR3 sequence is CASSRDRVFTGELFF. CDR3 DNA sequence: TGTGCCAGCAGCCGGGACAGGGTATTCACCGGGGAGCTGTTTTTT. This chain joins TRBV27 and TRBJ2-2, with 9 positions matching TRBD1. Germline values: CDR1 MNHEY, CDR2 SMNVEV (reference sequence). This CDR3 is 15 amino acids long. Trimming cost V 6 bases and J 4 bases; bases outside gene matches: 6.

This clonotype was detected a few times. The chain employs TRBV28 and TRBJ2-7; a possible D gene is TRBD1 (6 bases). CDR1 MDHEN and CDR2 SYDVKM come from the germline V gene. The CDR3 is 15 amino acids. V was shortened by 6 bases and J by 0 bases, with 15 bases between the two germline ends. The CDR3, as DNA: TGTGCCAGCAGATCCGGACAGCCGAGCTCCTACGAGCAGTACGTC. Residues: CASRSGQPSSYEQYV.

This clonotype has just a few counts. The CDR3 reads CASRAGQPQHF. In DNA form, the CDR3 reads TGCGCCAGCAGGGCAGGGCAGCCCCAGCATTTT. The chain joins TRBV5-1 to TRBJ1-5; tentatively, D is TRBD1 (5 bases). The CDR3 contains 11 residues. Germline V gene sequence: CDR1 SGHRS, CDR2 YFSETQ. V was cut by 5 bases and J by 7 bases, with 7 bases left in between.

The rearrangement uses TRBV2 and TRBJ2-3; tentatively, D is TRBD2 (5 bases). V lost 5 bases and J 0 bases, leaving 9 bases between the germline ends. The CDR3 spans 14 residues. Germline values: CDR1 SNHLY, CDR2 FYNNEI. The CDR3 sequence is CASSNRRSTDTQYF. In DNA, the CDR3 is TGTGCCAGCAGTAATAGGAGGAGCACAGATACGCAGTATTTT.

This chain uses TRBV2 with TRBJ2-3; a possible D gene is TRBD2 (7 bases). The germline CDR1 and CDR2 sequences are SNHLY and FYNNEI. There are 16 residues in the CDR3. Trimming removed 5 bases at V and 0 bases at J, with 15 bases between. The CDR3 DNA sequence: TGTGCCAGCAGTCCCGCGGGGGCTCACAGCACAGATACGCAGTATTTT. Encoded protein: CASSPAGAHSTDTQYF.

This clonotype was seen only a few times. The genes are TRBV9 and TRBJ1-2; 7 bases agree with TRBD1. V dropped 3 bases and J dropped 4; count of bases not matched to a gene: 15. The germline V gene encodes CDR1 SGDLS and CDR2 YYNGEE. The CDR3 has 17 residues. The chain's CDR3 is CASSAAEGARGGYGYTF. The DNA for the CDR3 is TGTGCCAGCAGCGCCGCGGAGGGGGCGCGGGGTGGCTATGGCTACACCTTC.

This clonotype was observed a handful of times. J is TRBJ1-1 and V is TRBV19; a weak D match, TRBD1 (5 bases). V gave up 7 bases and J gave up 4 bases, with 10 bases separating them. This CDR3 region has 12 residues. Germline V gene data show CDR1 as LNHDA and CDR2 as SQIVND (reference sequence). The CDR3 bases are TGTGCCAGTACTGCAGGGAGCACTGAAGCTTTCTTT. Its protein is CASTAGSTEAFF.

This clonotype was counted a few times. The rearrangement joins TRBV7-2 to TRBJ1-2; D is possibly TRBD1 (6 bases). The CDR3 is 13 residues long. CDR1 is SGHTA and CDR2 is FQGNSA in the germline V gene. V lost 4 bases, J lost 8 bases, and 14 bases lay in between. The CDR3 reads CASSSYRVSGYTF. CDR3 DNA sequence: TGTGCCAGCAGCTCGTACAGGGTGTCCGGCTACACCTTC.

This chain links TRBV5-1 with TRBJ1-3; D perhaps matches TRBD1 (6 bases). The CDR3 is 15 residues long. Trimming cost V 3 bases and J 0 bases, with 10 bases left between them. Germline assignment: CDR1 SGHRS and CDR2 YFSETQ. The CDR3 DNA reads TGCGCCAGCAGCTCGGGACAAACCTCTGGAAACACCATATATTTT. It yields the protein CASSSGQTSGNTIYF.

The chain uses TRBV21-1 and TRBJ2-5; the tabulated D call, TRBD2, remains unverified against the DNA. TRBV21-1 counts as a pseudogene. This CDR3 is 14 amino acids long. The CDR3 region has the DNA TGTGCCGGCACGACTAGCGGGGACGAAGAGACCCAGTACTTC. It yields the protein CAGTTSGDEETQYF.

This clonotype was observed a handful of times. This chain connects TRBV6-6 to TRBJ2-7, with 7 bases fitting TRBD1. This CDR3 is 13 amino acids long. V lost 4 bases to trimming and J lost 6 bases; unmatched junction nucleotides: 6. Germline CDR1 reads MNHNY; CDR2 reads SVGAGI (reference sequence). The CDR3 region has the DNA TGTGCCAGCAGTTCCGCCCCAGGGGGCGAGCAGTACGTC. Translated, it gives CASSSAPGGEQYV.

The chain is built from TRBV6-2 or TRBV6-3 and TRBJ2-7; 9 bases agree with TRBD1. The CDR3 is made up of 13 amino acids. Germline CDR1 reads MNHEY; CDR2 reads SVGEGT. V lost 6 bases and J lost 7; bases outside the gene matches: 7. CDR3 amino acids: CASRSPGQGEQYV. The DNA for the CDR3 is TGTGCCAGCAGATCCCCGGGACAGGGTGAGCAGTACGTC.

V gene TRBV12-5 combines with J gene TRBJ1-1; D not resolved. CDR3 size: 14 residues. CDR1 LGHNT and CDR2 FRNRAP come from the germline V gene. Trimming cost V 6 bases and J 0 bases, with 11 bases left between them. The CDR3 DNA reads TGTGCTAGTGGGGGTCGGGCTCTGAACACTGAAGCTTTCTTT. It translates to CASGGRALNTEAFF.

The chain has TRBV4-2 and TRBJ1-5; no reliable D call. The CDR3 totals 13 residues. Germline CDR1 and CDR2: LGHNA and YNFKEQ. The V and J ends lost 1 base and 6 bases respectively, with 7 bases between them. CDR3 sequence reads: CASSQVAGQPQHF. The CDR3 nucleotides are TGTGCCAGCAGCCAAGTCGCTGGTCAGCCCCAGCATTTT.

The gene calls are TRBV6-6 and TRBJ2-3, with 9 bases fitting TRBD2. CDR1 is MNHNY, CDR2 SVGAGI, per germline (reference sequence). V was clipped by 2 bases and J by 5 bases; unmatched bases: 11. The CDR3 is 17 amino acids. Here the CDR3 DNA reads TGTGCCAGCAGTTACAGGGGACTAGCTTTAGAGGGAGATACGCAGTATTTT. Its protein is CASSYRGLALEGDTQYF.

The chain joins TRBV7-6 to TRBJ2-1; 9 bases fit TRBD2. V was clipped by 5 bases and J by 3 bases; unmatched bases: 5. The CDR3 is made up of 15 amino acids. CDR1 and CDR2 from the germline V gene are SGHVS and FNYEAQ. In nucleotides, the CDR3 is TGTGCCAGCAGCATAGATAGCGGGGGCTACAATGAGCAGTTCTTC. Translating gives CASSIDSGGYNEQFF.

The chain is built from TRBV15 and TRBJ1-5; 10 nucleotides line up with TRBD1. The CDR3 loop spans 17 amino acids. Trimming took 0 bases from V and 6 from J; bases not matched to a gene: 8. Per germline, CDR1 LNHNV and CDR2 YYDKDF (reference sequence). The CDR3 coding sequence is TGTGCCACCAGCAGAGATAGTGACAGGGGGCAGGGTCAGCCCCAGCATTTT. Amino acids: CATSRDSDRGQGQPQHF.

The count of this clonotype is one. The CDR3 loop reads CASSQEGLANEQFF. CDR3 nucleotides: TGCGCCAGCAGCCAAGAGGGACTAGCGAATGAGCAGTTCTTC. The rearrangement links TRBV4-3 to TRBJ2-1; 10 nucleotides line up with TRBD2. The CDR3 totals 14 residues. Trimming took 0 bases from V and 7 from J; bases not matched to a gene: 0. The germline CDR1 and CDR2 sequences are LGHNA and YSLEER.

J is TRBJ2-2 and V is TRBV28; TRBD1 is a possible D gene (6 bases). The CDR3 runs 15 residues. V was shortened by 10 bases and J by 0 bases, with 15 bases between the two germline ends. Germline V gene data show CDR1 as MDHEN and CDR2 as SYDVKM. This chain's CDR3 is CATVPGTPNTGELFF. The CDR3 region has the DNA TGTGCCACCGTTCCCGGGACACCGAACACCGGGGAGCTGTTTTTT.

The CDR3 spells CAISPPASDEQFF. The CDR3 nucleotides are TGTGCCATCAGCCCCCCTGCTAGCGACGAGCAGTTCTTC. The chain employs TRBV10-3 and TRBJ2-1; D might be TRBD2 (6 bases). This CDR3 is 13 amino acids long. Trimming cost V 6 bases and J 10 bases, with 16 bases left between them. The germline V gene encodes CDR1 ENHRY and CDR2 SYGVKD.

In this sample, this clonotype turned up a few times. CDR3: CASSSRDRRSETQYF. CDR3 nucleotides: TGCGCCAGCAGCTCCCGGGACAGGAGATCGGAGACCCAGTACTTC. The J gene is TRBJ2-5, the V gene TRBV5-1; 8 positions agree with TRBD1. Germline CDR1 and CDR2: SGHRS and YFSETQ. CDR3 length: 15 residues. The junction had 9 bases not matched to a gene; V was cut back by 3 bases and J by 5 bases.

There are a few counts of this clonotype. This sequence joins TRBV28 and TRBJ2-1, with D perhaps TRBD1 (5 bases). With 6 bases removed from V and 7 bases from J, the gap between germline ends came to 10 bases. The germline gives CDR1 MDHEN, CDR2 SYDVKM. This CDR3 has 12 amino acids. The CDR3 region is CASRTTVNEQFF. The CDR3 DNA reads as TGTGCCAGCAGAACGACAGTAAATGAGCAGTTCTTC.